The clone carrying this TCR beta chain was detected a few times. Its antigen is not known. This sample is drawn from a study of shared clonotypes between healthy human individuals. Study results and caveats: The rarefaction results pointed to incomplete sorted-subset sequencing despite large depth. The four-donor shared clonotypes exceeded non-shared clonotypes in generation probability, with non-shared ones scoring lower.

Germline V lookup: CDR1 GTSNPN, CDR2 SVGIG (reference sequence). There are 13 residues in the CDR3. V shed 4 bases and J 1 base; nucleotides not matched to a gene: 3. The authors distributed each subset's genomic DNA evenly over several immunoSEQ plates. Here immunoSEQ multiplex PCR was the method, and the copy in TCRdb shows in-frame clones only, minus some. The sample carries about 1 million clones, approximately 76% recorded once. Specimen: memory CD4+ T cells sorted from blood. Subset denoted: CD45RA-negative fraction. This receptor was identified in a man between 18 and 29 years old in good health. The V call is TRBV30, the J call TRBJ2-7, with 8 bases fitting TRBD1. CDR3 loop: CAWNRDRSYEQYF. For the CDR3, the DNA is TGTGCCTGGAACCGGGACAGGTCCTACGAGCAGTACTTC.